The 3 T cell receptor beta chains in this list originate from one sample, sequenced in a study of prognosis after radiotherapy for stage I lung cancer. By two-round multiplex PCR, the TCR beta CDR3 was amplified from genomic DNA. The first round of PCR was done with primers that matched each TRBV and TRBJ gene. TCRdb re-called the multiplex PCR reads with MiXCR, one entry per CDR3 protein. The table includes under 75,000 distinct CDR3 sequences, around a quarter detected once. The specimen was PBMCs, collected before or after stereotactic body radiation therapy (not recorded which). These receptors all stem from a donor aged 50 or older with non-small cell lung cancer.

In this sample, this clonotype turned up many times. The chain is built from TRBV9 and TRBJ1-3; no clear D. V lost 3 bases, J lost 0 bases, and 13 bases lay in between. The CDR3 has 16 residues. Germline loops: CDR1 SGDLS, CDR2 YYNGEE. The CDR3 sequence is CASSAKSDYSGNTIYF. In DNA form, the CDR3 reads TGTGCCAGCAGCGCTAAGAGCGACTACTCTGGAAACACCATATATTTT.

This clonotype was recorded at least ten times. The DNA of the CDR3 is TGTGCCAGTAGTATAAAATTCGGACGGGGCTACACCTTC. It translates to CASSIKFGRGYTF. The chain carries TRBV19 and TRBJ1-2; the D is unclear. The germline CDR1 and CDR2 sequences are LNHDA and SQIVND (reference sequence). V gave up 2 bases and J gave up 8 bases, with 12 bases separating them. The CDR3 totals 13 residues.

This clonotype was counted at least ten times. This chain connects TRBV7-9 to TRBJ2-7, with 11 nucleotides matching TRBD1. Germline trimming cut 6 bases from V and 7 bases from J; bases unmatched to any gene: 2. This CDR3 has 12 residues. Germline loops: CDR1 SEHNR, CDR2 FQNEAQ (reference sequence). CDR3 sequence (DNA): TGTGCCAGCAGGGGACAGGGGGAGGAGCAGTACTTC. Protein: CASRGQGEEQYF.